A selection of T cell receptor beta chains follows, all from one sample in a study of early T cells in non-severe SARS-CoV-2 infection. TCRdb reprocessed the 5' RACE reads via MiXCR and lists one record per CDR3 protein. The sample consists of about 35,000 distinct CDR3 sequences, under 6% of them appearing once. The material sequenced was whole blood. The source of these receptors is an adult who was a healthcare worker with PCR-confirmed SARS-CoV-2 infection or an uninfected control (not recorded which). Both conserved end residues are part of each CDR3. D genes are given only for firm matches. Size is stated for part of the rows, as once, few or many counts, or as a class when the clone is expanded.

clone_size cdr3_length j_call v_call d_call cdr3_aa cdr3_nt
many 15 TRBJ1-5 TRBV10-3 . CAISESRGAEQPQHF TGTGCCATCAGTGAGTCAAGGGGAGCGGAACAGCCCCAGCATTTT
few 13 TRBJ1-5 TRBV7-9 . CASSEQSNQPQHF TGTGCCAGCAGCGAACAGAGCAATCAGCCCCAGCATTTT
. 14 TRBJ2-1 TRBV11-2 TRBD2 CASSSGTSHNEQFF TGTGCCAGCAGCTCCGGGACTAGTCACAATGAGCAGTTCTTC
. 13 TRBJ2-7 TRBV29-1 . CSAGGTPSYEQYF TGCAGCGCCGGAGGGACACCATCCTACGAGCAGTACTTC
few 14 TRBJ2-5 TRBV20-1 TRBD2 CSASPLGGLETQYF TGCAGTGCTAGTCCCTTGGGGGGGTTAGAGACCCAGTACTTC
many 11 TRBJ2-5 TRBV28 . CASSTGKTQYF TGTGCCAGCAGCACCGGAAAGACCCAGTACTTC
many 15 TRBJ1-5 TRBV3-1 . CASSQGPPRHQPQHF TGTGCCAGCAGCCAAGGGCCACCGAGACATCAGCCCCAGCATTTT
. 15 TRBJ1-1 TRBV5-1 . CASSLAQGLNTEAFF TGCGCCAGCAGCTTGGCTCAGGGGCTGAACACTGAAGCTTTCTTT
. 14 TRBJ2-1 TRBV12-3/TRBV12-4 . CASRKDHTFNEQFF TGTGCCAGCAGAAAGGACCACACCTTCAATGAGCAGTTCTTC
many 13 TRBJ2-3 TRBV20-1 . CSAQDQWRDTQYF TGCAGTGCGCAAGACCAGTGGCGGGATACGCAGTATTTT
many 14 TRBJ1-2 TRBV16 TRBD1 CASSPVTGTYGYTF TGTGCCAGCAGCCCCGTGACAGGGACTTATGGCTACACCTTC
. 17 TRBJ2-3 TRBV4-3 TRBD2 CASSQDFSGGALDTQYF TGCGCCAGCAGCCAAGATTTCAGCGGGGGGGCTTTAGATACGCAGTATTTT
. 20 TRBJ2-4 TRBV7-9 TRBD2 CASSPDPGLASKFAKNIQYF TGTGCCAGCAGCCCAGACCCGGGACTAGCGAGCAAGTTTGCCAAAAACATTCAGTACTTC
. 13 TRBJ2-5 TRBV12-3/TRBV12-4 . CASSWGGEETQYF TGTGCCAGCAGTTGGGGGGGCGAAGAGACCCAGTACTTC
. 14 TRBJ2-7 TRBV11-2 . CASSLLTGSYEQYF TGTGCCAGCAGCTTGTTGACAGGAAGCTACGAGCAGTACTTC
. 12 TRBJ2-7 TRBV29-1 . CSGTGASYEQYF TGCAGCGGTACCGGGGCCTCCTACGAGCAGTACTTC
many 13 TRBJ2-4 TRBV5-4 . CASSLAARNIQYF TGTGCCAGCAGCTTGGCCGCACGGAACATTCAGTACTTC
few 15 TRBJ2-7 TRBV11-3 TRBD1 CASSYGDSPTYEQYF TGTGCCAGCAGCTATGGGGACAGCCCTACCTACGAGCAGTACTTC
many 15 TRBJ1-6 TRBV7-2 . CASRPATGTQPPLHF TGTGCCAGCAGACCCGCGACAGGCACCCAACCCCCCCTCCACTTT
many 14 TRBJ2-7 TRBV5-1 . CASSLQGSVGEQYF TGCGCCAGCAGCTTGCAAGGATCCGTCGGCGAGCAGTACTTC
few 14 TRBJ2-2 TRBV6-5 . CASSTGSDIGELFF TGTGCCAGCAGCACAGGGTCGGACATCGGGGAGCTGTTTTTT
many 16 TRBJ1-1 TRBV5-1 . CASEWQGGIANTEAFF TGCGCCAGCGAGTGGCAGGGAGGAATTGCGAACACTGAAGCTTTCTTT
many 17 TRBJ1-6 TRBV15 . CATSRVAQSSYNSPLHF TGTGCCACCAGCAGAGTTGCTCAGAGCTCCTATAATTCACCCCTCCACTTT
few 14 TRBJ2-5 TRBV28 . CASSLLAAEETQYF TGTGCCAGCAGTTTACTAGCCGCCGAAGAGACCCAGTACTTC
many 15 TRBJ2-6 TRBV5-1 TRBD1 CASSRDRAGANVLTF TGCGCCAGCAGCCGGGACAGGGCTGGGGCCAACGTCCTGACTTTC
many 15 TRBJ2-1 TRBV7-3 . CASSLRRGASHEQFF TGTGCCAGCAGCTTAAGGCGAGGGGCCTCGCATGAGCAGTTCTTC
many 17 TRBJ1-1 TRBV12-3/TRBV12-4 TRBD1 CASSLQVGGQTSTEAFF TGTGCCAGCAGTTTACAAGTGGGGGGACAGACCTCCACTGAAGCTTTCTTT
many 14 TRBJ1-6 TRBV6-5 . CASTYGGYNSPLHF TGTGCCAGCACCTACGGGGGGTACAATTCACCCCTCCACTTT
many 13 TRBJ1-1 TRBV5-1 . CASGGGMNTEAFF TGCGCTAGCGGGGGAGGCATGAACACTGAAGCTTTCTTT
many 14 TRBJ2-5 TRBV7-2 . CASSVGRQEETQYF TGTGCCAGCAGCGTGGGTCGGCAGGAAGAGACCCAGTACTTC
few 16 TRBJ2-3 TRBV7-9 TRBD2 CASSFGLAGYTDTQYF TGTGCCAGCAGCTTCGGATTAGCGGGGTACACAGATACGCAGTATTTT
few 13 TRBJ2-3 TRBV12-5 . CASGFLTTDTQYF TGTGCTAGTGGTTTCCTAACCACAGATACGCAGTATTTT
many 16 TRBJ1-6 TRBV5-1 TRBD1 CASSRDRSSYNSPLHF TGCGCCAGCAGCCGGGACAGGAGCTCCTATAATTCACCCCTCCACTTT
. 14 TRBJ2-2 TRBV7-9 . CASSLSSNTGELFF TGTGCCAGCAGCTTAAGCTCGAACACCGGGGAGCTGTTTTTT
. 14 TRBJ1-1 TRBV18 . CASSQRSGWTEAFF TGTGCCAGCTCACAACGGTCGGGGTGGACTGAAGCTTTCTTT